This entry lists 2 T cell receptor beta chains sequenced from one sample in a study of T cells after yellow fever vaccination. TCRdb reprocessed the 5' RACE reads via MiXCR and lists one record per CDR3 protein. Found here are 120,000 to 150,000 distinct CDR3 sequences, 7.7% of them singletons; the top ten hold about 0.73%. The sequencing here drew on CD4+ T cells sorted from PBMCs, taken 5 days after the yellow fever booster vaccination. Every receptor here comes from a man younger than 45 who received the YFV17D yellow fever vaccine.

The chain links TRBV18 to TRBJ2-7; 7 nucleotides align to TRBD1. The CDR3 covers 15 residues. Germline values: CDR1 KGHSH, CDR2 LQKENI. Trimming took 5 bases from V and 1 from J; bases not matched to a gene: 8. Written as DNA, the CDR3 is TGTGCCAGCTCAAACGACAGGGACCCTTCCTACGAGCAGTACTTC. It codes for CASSNDRDPSYEQYF.

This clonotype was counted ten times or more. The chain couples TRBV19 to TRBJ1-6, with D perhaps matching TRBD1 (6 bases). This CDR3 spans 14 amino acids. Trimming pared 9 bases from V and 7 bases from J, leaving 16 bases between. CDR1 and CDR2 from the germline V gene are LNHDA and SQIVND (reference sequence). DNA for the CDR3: TGTGCCAGCCGACAAAACGGGGGCAATTCACCCCTCCACTTT. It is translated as CASRQNGGNSPLHF.